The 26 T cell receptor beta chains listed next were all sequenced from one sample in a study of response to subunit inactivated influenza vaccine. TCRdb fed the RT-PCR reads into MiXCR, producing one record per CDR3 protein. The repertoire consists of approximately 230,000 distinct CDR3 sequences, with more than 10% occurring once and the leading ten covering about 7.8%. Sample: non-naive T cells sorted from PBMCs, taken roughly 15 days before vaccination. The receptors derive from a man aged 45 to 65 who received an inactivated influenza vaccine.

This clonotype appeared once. CDR3 nucleotide sequence: TGTGCCAGCAGTAAAACCCTAAATCGGGGGACAGGGGTTAACAATGAGCAGTTCTTC. It codes for CASSKTLNRGTGVNNEQFF. The V call is TRBV6-1, the J call TRBJ2-1, with 10 nucleotides matching TRBD1. Germline V gene data show CDR1 as MNHNS and CDR2 as SASEGT. V dropped 5 bases and J dropped 5; count of bases not matched to a gene: 18. The CDR3 is made up of 19 amino acids.

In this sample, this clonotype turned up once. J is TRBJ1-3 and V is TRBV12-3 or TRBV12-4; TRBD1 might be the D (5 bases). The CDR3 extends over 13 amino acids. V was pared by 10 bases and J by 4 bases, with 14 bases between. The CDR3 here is CATHGGIGNTIYF. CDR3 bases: TGTGCCACCCACGGGGGGATAGGAAACACCATATATTTT.

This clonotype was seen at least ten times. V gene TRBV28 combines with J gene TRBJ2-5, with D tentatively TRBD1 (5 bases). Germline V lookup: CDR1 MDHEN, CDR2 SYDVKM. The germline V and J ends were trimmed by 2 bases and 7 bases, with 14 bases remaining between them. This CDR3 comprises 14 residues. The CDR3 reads CASSLMVGAGTQYF. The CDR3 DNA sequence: TGTGCCAGCAGTTTAATGGTAGGGGCCGGGACCCAGTACTTC. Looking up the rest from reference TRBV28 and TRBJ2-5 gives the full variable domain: DVKVTQSSRYLVKRTGEKVFLECVQDMDHENMFWYRQDPGLGLRLIYFSYDVKMKEKGDIPEGYSVSREKKERFSLILESASTNQTSMYLCASSLMVGAGTQYFGPGTRLLVL.

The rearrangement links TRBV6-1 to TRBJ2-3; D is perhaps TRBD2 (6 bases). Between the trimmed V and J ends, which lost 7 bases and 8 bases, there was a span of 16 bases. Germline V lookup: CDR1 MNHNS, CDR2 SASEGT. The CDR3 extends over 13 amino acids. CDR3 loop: CASTPGGTVTQYF. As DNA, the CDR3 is TGTGCCAGCACCCCCGGTGGGACTGTTACGCAGTATTTT.

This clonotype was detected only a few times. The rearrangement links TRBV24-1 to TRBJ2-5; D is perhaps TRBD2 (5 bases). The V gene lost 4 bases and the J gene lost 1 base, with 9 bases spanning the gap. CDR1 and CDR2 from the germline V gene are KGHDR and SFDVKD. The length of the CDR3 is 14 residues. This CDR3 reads CATSDVGLQETQYF. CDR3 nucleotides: TGTGCCACCAGTGACGTTGGACTCCAAGAGACCCAGTACTTC.

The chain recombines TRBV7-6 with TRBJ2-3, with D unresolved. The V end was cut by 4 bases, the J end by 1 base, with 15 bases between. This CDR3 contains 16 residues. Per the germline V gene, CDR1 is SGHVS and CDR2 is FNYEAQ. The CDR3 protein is CASSSFGILGTDTQYF. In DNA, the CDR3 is TGTGCCAGCAGCTCCTTCGGCATCCTCGGCACAGATACGCAGTATTTT.

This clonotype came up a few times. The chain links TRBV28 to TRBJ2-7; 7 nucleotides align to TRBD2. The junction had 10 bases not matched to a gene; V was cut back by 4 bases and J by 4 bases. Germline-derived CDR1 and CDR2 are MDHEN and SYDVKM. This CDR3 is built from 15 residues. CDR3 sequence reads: CASSSKILAAYEQYF. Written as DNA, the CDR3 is TGTGCCAGCAGTTCCAAAATCCTAGCGGCTTACGAGCAGTACTTC. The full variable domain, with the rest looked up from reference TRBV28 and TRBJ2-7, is DVKVTQSSRYLVKRTGEKVFLECVQDMDHENMFWYRQDPGLGLRLIYFSYDVKMKEKGDIPEGYSVSREKKERFSLILESASTNQTSMYLCASSSKILAAYEQYFGPGTRLTVT.

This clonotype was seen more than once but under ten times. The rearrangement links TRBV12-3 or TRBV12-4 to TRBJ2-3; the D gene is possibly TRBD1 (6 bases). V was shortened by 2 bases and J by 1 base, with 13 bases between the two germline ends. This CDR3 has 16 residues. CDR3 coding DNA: TGTGCCAGCAGTTTATGGGGGCGTGGGGGCACAGATACGCAGTATTTT. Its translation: CASSLWGRGGTDTQYF.

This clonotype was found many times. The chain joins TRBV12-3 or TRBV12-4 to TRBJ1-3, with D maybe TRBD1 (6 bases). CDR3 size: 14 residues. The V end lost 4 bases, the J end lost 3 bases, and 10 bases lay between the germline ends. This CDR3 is CASSSRGRGNTIYF. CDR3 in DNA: TGTGCCAGCAGTTCCAGGGGTCGTGGAAACACCATATATTTT.

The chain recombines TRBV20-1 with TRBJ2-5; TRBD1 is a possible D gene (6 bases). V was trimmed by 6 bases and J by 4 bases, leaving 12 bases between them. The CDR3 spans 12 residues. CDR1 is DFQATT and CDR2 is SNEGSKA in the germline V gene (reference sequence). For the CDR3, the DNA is TGCAGTGCGAGAAGGACAGTAGAGACCCAGTACTTC. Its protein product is CSARRTVETQYF.

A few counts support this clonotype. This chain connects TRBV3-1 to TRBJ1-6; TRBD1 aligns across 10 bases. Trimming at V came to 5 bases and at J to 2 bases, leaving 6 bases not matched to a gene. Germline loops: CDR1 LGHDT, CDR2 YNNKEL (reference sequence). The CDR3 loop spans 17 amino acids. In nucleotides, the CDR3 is TGTGCCAGCAGCGGACGGGACAGGGGAACCTATAATTCACCCCTCCACTTT. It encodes CASSGRDRGTYNSPLHF. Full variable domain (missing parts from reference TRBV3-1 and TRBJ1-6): DTAVSQTPKYLVTQMGNDKSIKCEQNLGHDTMYWYKQDSKKFLKIMFSYNNKELIINETVPNRFSPKSPDKAHLNLHINSLELGDSAVYFCASSGRDRGTYNSPLHFGNGTRLTVT.

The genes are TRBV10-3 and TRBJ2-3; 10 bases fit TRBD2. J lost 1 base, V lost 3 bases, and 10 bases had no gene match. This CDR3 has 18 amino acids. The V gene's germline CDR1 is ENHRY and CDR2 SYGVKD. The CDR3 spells CAISERASGSWGTDTQYF. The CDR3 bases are TGTGCCATCAGTGAAAGGGCTAGCGGGAGTTGGGGCACAGATACGCAGTATTTT.

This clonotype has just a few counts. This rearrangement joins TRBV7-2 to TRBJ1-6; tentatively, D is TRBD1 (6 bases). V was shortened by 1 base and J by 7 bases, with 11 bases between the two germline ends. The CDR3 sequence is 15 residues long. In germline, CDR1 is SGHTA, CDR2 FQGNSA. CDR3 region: CASSLVQGQNSPLHF. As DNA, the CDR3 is TGTGCCAGCAGCTTAGTTCAGGGGCAGAATTCACCCCTCCACTTT. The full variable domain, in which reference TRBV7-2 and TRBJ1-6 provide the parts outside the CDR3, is GAGVSQSPSNKVTEKGKDVELRCDPISGHTALYWYRQSLGQGLEFLIYFQGNSAPDKSGLPSDRFSAERTGGSVSTLTIQRTQQEDSAVYLCASSLVQGQNSPLHFGNGTRLTVT.

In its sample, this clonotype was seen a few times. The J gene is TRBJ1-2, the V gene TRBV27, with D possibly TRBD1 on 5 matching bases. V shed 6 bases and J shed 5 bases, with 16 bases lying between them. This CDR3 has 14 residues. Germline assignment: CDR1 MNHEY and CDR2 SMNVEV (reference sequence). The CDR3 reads CASRSQGGTYGYTF. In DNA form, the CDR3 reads TGTGCCAGCAGATCGCAGGGCGGAACTTATGGCTACACCTTC.

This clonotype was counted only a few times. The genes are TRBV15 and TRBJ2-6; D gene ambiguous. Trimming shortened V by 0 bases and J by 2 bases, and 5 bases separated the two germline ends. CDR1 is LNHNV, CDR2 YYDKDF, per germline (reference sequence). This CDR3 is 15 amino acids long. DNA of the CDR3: TGTGCCACCAGCAGAGATTCGGCTGGGGCCAACGTCCTGACTTTC. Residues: CATSRDSAGANVLTF.

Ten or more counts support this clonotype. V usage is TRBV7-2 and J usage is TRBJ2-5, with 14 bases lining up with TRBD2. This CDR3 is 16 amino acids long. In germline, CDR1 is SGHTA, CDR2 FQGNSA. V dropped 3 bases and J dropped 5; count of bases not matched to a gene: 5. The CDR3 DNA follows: TGTGCCAGCAGCTTGGGACTAGCGGGAGTTGTTGAGACCCAGTACTTC. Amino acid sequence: CASSLGLAGVVETQYF.

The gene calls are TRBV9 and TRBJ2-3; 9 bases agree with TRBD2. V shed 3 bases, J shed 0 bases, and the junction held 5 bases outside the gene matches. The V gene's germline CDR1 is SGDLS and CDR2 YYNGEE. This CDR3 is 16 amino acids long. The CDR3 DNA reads TGTGCCAGCAGCGGTAGCGGGGGTACTAGCACAGATACGCAGTATTTT. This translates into CASSGSGGTSTDTQYF.

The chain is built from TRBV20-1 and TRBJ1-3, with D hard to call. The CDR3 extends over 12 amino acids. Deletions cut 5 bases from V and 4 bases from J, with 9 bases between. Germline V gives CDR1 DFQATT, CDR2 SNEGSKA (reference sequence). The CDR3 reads CSAAMGGNTIYF. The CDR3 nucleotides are TGCAGTGCTGCGATGGGAGGAAACACCATATATTTT.

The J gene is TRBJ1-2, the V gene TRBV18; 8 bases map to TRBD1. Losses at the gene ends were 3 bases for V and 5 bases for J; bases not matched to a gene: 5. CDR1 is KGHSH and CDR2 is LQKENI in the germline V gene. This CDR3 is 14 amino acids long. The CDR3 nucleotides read TGTGCCAGCTCACCTTGGACAGGGAAATATGGCTACACCTTC. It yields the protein CASSPWTGKYGYTF.

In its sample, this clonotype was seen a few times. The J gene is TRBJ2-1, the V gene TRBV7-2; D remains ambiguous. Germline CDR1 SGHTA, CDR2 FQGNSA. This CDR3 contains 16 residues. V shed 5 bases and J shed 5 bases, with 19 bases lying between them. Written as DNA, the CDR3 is TGTGCCAGCAGCCCGTTGGCAGGCCTCCGAGACAATGAGCAGTTCTTC. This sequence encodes CASSPLAGLRDNEQFF.

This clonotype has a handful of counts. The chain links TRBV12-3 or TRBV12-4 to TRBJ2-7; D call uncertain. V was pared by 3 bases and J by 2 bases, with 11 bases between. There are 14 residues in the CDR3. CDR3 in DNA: TGTGCCAGCAGTTTGTCCGGATTTACCTACGAGCAGTACTTC. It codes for CASSLSGFTYEQYF.

The CDR3, as DNA: TGCAGCGTTGAAGATGGCGGGTCCGCAGATACGCAGTATTTT. Amino acid sequence: CSVEDGGSADTQYF. The chain recombines TRBV29-1 with TRBJ2-3, with a weak D call TRBD2 (5 bases). Germline values: CDR1 SQVTM, CDR2 ANQGSEA. This CDR3 has 14 residues. V gave up 0 bases and J gave up 4 bases, with 11 bases separating them.

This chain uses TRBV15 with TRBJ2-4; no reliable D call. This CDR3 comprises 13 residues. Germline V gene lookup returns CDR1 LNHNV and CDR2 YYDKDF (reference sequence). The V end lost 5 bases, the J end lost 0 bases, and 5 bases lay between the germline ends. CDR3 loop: CATSLGAKNIQYF. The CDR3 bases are TGTGCCACCAGCCTCGGAGCCAAAAACATTCAGTACTTC.

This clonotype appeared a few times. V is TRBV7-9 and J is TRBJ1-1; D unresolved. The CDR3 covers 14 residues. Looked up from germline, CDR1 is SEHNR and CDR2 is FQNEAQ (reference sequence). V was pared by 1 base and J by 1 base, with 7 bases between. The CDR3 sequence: CASSLVPGNTEAFF. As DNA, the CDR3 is TGTGCCAGCAGCTTAGTACCAGGGAACACTGAAGCTTTCTTT.

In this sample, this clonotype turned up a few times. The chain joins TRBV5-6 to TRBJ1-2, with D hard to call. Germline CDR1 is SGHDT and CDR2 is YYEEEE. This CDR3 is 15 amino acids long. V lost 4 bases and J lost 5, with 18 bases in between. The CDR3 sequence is CASSPAGGRMYGYTF. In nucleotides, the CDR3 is TGTGCCAGCAGCCCGGCCGGAGGACGTATGTATGGCTACACCTTC.

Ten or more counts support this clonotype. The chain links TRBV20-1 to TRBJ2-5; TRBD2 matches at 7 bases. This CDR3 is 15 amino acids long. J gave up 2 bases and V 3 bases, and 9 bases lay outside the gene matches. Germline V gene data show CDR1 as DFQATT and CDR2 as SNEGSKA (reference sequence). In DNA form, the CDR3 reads TGCAGTGCTAGGATAAGCGGGAACAAGCAAGAGACCCAGTACTTC. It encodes CSARISGNKQETQYF.